This T cell receptor beta chain was identified in a study of blood T cell repertoires in COVID-19. In the original processing: Amplifying reference gene primers gave estimates of nucleated cell counts. The assay was immunoSEQ multiplex PCR, and TCRdb's table has in-frame clones only and misses some. From that table come the V and J calls and clone size; the DNA was used to work out D and trimming. The sample has around 320,000 clones, roughly 86% seen once. V lost 5 bases, J lost 6 bases, and 22 bases lay in between. This CDR3 region has 17 residues. Germline CDR1 is SNHLY and CDR2 is FYNNEI. Sequenced input: peripheral blood. This sequence originates from a young woman with COVID-19, enrolled during active disease. The chain combines TRBV2 with TRBJ2-2; D perhaps matches TRBD1 (6 bases). CDR3 residues: CASSNRDKGGGAGELFF. The CDR3 DNA reads TGTGCCAGCAGTAACCGGGACAAAGGCGGTGGGGCCGGGGAGCTGTTTTTT. Complete variable domain (other parts from reference TRBV2 and TRBJ2-2): EPEVTQTPSHQVTQMGQEVILRCVPISNHLYFYWYRQILGQKVEFLVSFYNNEISEKSEIFDDQFSVERPDGSNFTLKIRSTKLEDSAMYFCASSNRDKGGGAGELFFGEGSRLTVL.